This section outlines one TCR beta chain sequence together with its context. The sample comes from a study of cytomegalovirus exposure and HLA in healthy donors. Per germline, CDR1 KGHSH and CDR2 LQKENI. The CDR3 is 15 residues long. V was cut by 6 bases and J by 5 bases, with 19 bases left in between. Primers for the PCR totalled 60 Vbeta and 13 Jbeta. Measured with immunoSEQ multiplex PCR; TCRdb has only the in-frame clones, and not every one. The table has under 200,000 clones, 65% to 70% seen once. Though probably carrying unrecorded immune exposures, donors were nominally healthy at sampling. The origin of this receptor is a woman between 18 and 29 years old in good health and CMV-seropositive. The specimen sequenced was PBMCs. The genes are TRBV18 and TRBJ2-5, with a weak D call TRBD1 (6 bases). This CDR3 is CASSPVVRGDETQYF. In nucleotides, the CDR3 is TGTGCCAGCTCCCCAGTGGTCAGGGGAGACGAGACCCAGTACTTC.